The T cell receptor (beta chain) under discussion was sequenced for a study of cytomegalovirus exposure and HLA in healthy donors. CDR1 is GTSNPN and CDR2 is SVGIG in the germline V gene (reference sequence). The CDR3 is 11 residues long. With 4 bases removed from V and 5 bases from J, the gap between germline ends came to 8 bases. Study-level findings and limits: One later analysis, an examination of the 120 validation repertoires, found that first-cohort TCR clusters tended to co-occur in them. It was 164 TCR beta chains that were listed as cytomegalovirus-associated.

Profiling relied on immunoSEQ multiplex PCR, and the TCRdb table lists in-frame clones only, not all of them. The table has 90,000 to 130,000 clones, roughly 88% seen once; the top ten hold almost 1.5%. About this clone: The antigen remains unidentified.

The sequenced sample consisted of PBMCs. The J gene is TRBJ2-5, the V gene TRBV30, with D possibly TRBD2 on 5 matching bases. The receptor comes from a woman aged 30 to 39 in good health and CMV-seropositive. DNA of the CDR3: TGTGCCTGGACCTCGGGGGAGACCCAGTACTTC. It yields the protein CAWTSGETQYF.